One sample yielded the 5 T cell receptor beta chains listed below, sequenced in a study of T cells expressing NK-cell markers. TCRdb processed the 5' RACE reads again and assigns one entry to each CDR3 protein, with no DNA. The sample spans 450,000 to 600,000 distinct CDR3 sequences; the ten largest clones claim roughly 3.6%. The sequenced sample was blood T cells: a sorted CD56 or NKG2C T cell subset, CD4+ or CD8+ T cells, or bulk PBMC T cells (not recorded which). These receptors all stem from a man aged 18 to 35 in good health.

This rearrangement joins TRBV10-3 to TRBJ2-7; TCRdb's D call of TRBD2 is untestable without DNA. Germline loops: CDR1 ENHRY, CDR2 SYGVKD. CDR3 length: 15 residues. The CDR3 loop is CAISSPGRDPYEQYF.

The chain carries TRBV27 and TRBJ2-2; the D call from TCRdb, TRBD2, cannot be confirmed without DNA. Germline loops: CDR1 MNHEY, CDR2 SMNVEV (reference sequence). The CDR3 consists of 13 residues. The chain's CDR3 is CASSSSSGTELFF.

This sequence joins TRBV20-1 and TRBJ2-5; TCRdb proposes TRBD2, but this gene call is untestable without DNA. The CDR3 covers 14 residues. Germline CDR1 and CDR2: DFQATT and SNEGSKA (reference sequence). The chain's CDR3 is CSARSGVQQETQYF.

V and J are TRBV6-2 or TRBV6-3 and TRBJ1-1; without DNA, the TCRdb call of TRBD1 cannot be checked. The CDR3 sequence is 17 residues long. Germline CDR1 reads MNHEY; CDR2 reads SVGEGT. The CDR3 loop is CASSYTTGGGMNTEAFF.

The chain couples TRBV5-1 to TRBJ2-3; the D call of TRBD2 rests on TCRdb alone, since no DNA is present to check it. The CDR3 loop spans 16 amino acids. CDR1 and CDR2 from the germline V gene are SGHRS and YFSETQ. CDR3 amino acids: CASSRRTSLRTDTQYF.